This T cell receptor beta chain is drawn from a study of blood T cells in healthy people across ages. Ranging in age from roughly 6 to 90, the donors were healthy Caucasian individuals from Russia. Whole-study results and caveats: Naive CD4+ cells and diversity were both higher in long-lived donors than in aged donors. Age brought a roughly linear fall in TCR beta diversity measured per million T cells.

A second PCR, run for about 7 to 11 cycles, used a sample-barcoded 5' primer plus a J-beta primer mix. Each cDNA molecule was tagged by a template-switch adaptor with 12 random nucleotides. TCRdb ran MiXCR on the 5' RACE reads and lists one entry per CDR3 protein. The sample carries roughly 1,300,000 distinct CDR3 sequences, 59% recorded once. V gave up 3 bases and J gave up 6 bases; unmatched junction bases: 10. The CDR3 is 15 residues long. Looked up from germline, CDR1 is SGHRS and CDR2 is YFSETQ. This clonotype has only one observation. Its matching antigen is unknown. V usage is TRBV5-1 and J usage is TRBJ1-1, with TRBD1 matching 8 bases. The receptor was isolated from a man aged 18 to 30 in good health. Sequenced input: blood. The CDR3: CASSSHRGRPAEAFF. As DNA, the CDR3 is TGCGCCAGCAGCTCGCACAGGGGGAGACCTGCTGAAGCTTTCTTT.